These T cell receptor beta chains were read from a single sample in a study of blood T cell repertoires in COVID-19. Method: immunoSEQ multiplex PCR; TCRdb's copy keeps in-frame clones and lacks some. The table shows 150,000 to 200,000 clones, with 87% occurring only once. The sample consisted of peripheral blood. The receptors shown here come from a man younger than 35 with active or convalescent COVID-19. Both conserved end residues are part of each CDR3. The order of the fields is V gene, CDR3 length, D gene, clone size, J gene, CDR3 protein, CDR3 DNA. D genes are given only for firm matches. The listing skips clone size in some rows; elsewhere it reads once, few, many or a size class.

v_gene: TRBV25-1
len: 14
d_gene: -
abundance: -
j_gene: TRBJ1-3
CDR3aa: CASSAAGSGNTIYF
CDR3nt: TGTGCCAGCAGTGCAGCGGGCTCTGGAAACACCATATATTTT

v_gene: TRBV18
len: 15
d_gene: -
abundance: -
j_gene: TRBJ1-1
CDR3aa: CASSPGRGSHTEAFF
CDR3nt: TGTGCCAGCTCACCGGGTAGGGGGAGTCACACTGAAGCTTTCTTT

v_gene: TRBV18
len: 14
d_gene: -
abundance: -
j_gene: TRBJ1-3
CDR3aa: CASSTWGQGNTIYF
CDR3nt: TGTGCCAGCTCGACGTGGGGGCAAGGAAACACCATATATTTT

v_gene: TRBV3-1/TRBV3-2
len: 19
d_gene: TRBD1
abundance: -
j_gene: TRBJ2-3
CDR3aa: CASSQRVEGGILNRGTQYF
CDR3nt: TGTGCCAGCAGCCAAAGGGTGGAAGGGGGCATATTGAATCGCGGTACGCAGTATTTT

v_gene: TRBV27
len: 13
d_gene: -
abundance: -
j_gene: TRBJ1-1
CDR3aa: CASSLGGFTEAFF
CDR3nt: TGTGCCAGCAGTTTGGGGGGTTTCACTGAAGCTTTCTTT

v_gene: TRBV19
len: 14
d_gene: -
abundance: few
j_gene: TRBJ1-2
CDR3aa: CASSTSTDEEGYTF
CDR3nt: TGTGCCAGTAGTACCTCGACAGATGAGGAAGGCTACACCTTC

v_gene: TRBV5-1
len: 17
d_gene: -
abundance: -
j_gene: TRBJ1-6
CDR3aa: CASSLSAGEPYNSPLHF
CDR3nt: TGCGCCAGCAGCTTATCGGCAGGGGAGCCCTATAATTCACCCCTCCACTTT

v_gene: TRBV27
len: 16
d_gene: -
abundance: -
j_gene: TRBJ1-6
CDR3aa: CASSLSVSGANSPLHF
CDR3nt: TGTGCCAGCAGTTTATCTGTCTCAGGGGCAAATTCACCCCTCCACTTT

v_gene: TRBV4-1
len: 15
d_gene: TRBD1
abundance: -
j_gene: TRBJ1-3
CDR3aa: CASSHGQGTGNTIYF
CDR3nt: TGCGCCAGCAGCCACGGACAGGGTACTGGAAACACCATATATTTT

v_gene: TRBV6-4
len: 14
d_gene: -
abundance: few
j_gene: TRBJ1-4
CDR3aa: CASSAEGWDEKLFF
CDR3nt: TGTGCCAGCAGTGCTGAGGGCTGGGATGAAAAACTGTTTTTT

v_gene: TRBV11-2
len: 13
d_gene: -
abundance: -
j_gene: TRBJ2-3
CDR3aa: CASSPPVTDTQYF
CDR3nt: TGTGCCAGCAGCCCACCGGTCACAGATACGCAGTATTTT

v_gene: TRBV6-4
len: 13
d_gene: TRBD2
abundance: -
j_gene: TRBJ2-3
CDR3aa: CASSDRTSGTQYF
CDR3nt: TGTGCCAGCAGTGACCGGACTAGCGGTACGCAGTATTTT

v_gene: TRBV10-1
len: 11
d_gene: -
abundance: -
j_gene: TRBJ2-5
CDR3aa: CASAREETQYF
CDR3nt: TGCGCCAGCGCCCGAGAAGAGACCCAGTACTTC

v_gene: TRBV3-1/TRBV3-2
len: 16
d_gene: TRBD1
abundance: -
j_gene: TRBJ2-3
CDR3aa: CASSHKRTGLSDTQYF
CDR3nt: TGTGCCAGCAGCCATAAACGGACAGGGCTTTCAGATACGCAGTATTTT

v_gene: TRBV30
len: 14
d_gene: TRBD1
abundance: -
j_gene: TRBJ1-1
CDR3aa: CAWSLGGAFTEAFF
CDR3nt: TGTGCCTGGAGTCTAGGGGGCGCGTTTACTGAAGCTTTCTTT

v_gene: TRBV6-5
len: 12
d_gene: TRBD1
abundance: -
j_gene: TRBJ2-7
CDR3aa: CASRRGQEEQYF
CDR3nt: TGTGCCAGCAGACGGGGACAGGAAGAGCAGTACTTC

v_gene: TRBV11-3
len: 13
d_gene: -
abundance: -
j_gene: TRBJ2-3
CDR3aa: CASSLGRENTQYF
CDR3nt: TGTGCCAGCAGCTTAGGTCGGGAAAATACGCAGTATTTT

v_gene: TRBV11-3
len: 15
d_gene: -
abundance: -
j_gene: TRBJ2-2
CDR3aa: CASSQQMPNTGELFF
CDR3nt: TGTGCCAGCAGCCAACAGATGCCGAACACCGGGGAGCTGTTTTTT

v_gene: TRBV5-1
len: 14
d_gene: -
abundance: -
j_gene: TRBJ2-5
CDR3aa: CASSFFREQETQYF
CDR3nt: TGCGCCAGCAGCTTTTTCCGGGAACAAGAGACCCAGTACTTC

v_gene: TRBV11-3
len: 16
d_gene: TRBD2
abundance: -
j_gene: TRBJ2-1
CDR3aa: CASSFLLTSSYNEQFF
CDR3nt: TGTGCCAGCAGCTTTCTGTTGACTAGCAGTTACAATGAGCAGTTCTTC

v_gene: TRBV19
len: 17
d_gene: TRBD1
abundance: -
j_gene: TRBJ2-3
CDR3aa: CASSRDRARGSTDTQYF
CDR3nt: TGTGCCAGTAGTCGGGACAGGGCGAGGGGGAGCACAGATACGCAGTATTTT

v_gene: TRBV7-9
len: 15
d_gene: -
abundance: -
j_gene: TRBJ1-3
CDR3aa: CASSTAGISGNTIYF
CDR3nt: TGTGCCAGCAGCACGGCCGGGATCTCTGGAAACACCATATATTTT

v_gene: TRBV24-1
len: 17
d_gene: -
abundance: -
j_gene: TRBJ2-1
CDR3aa: CATSDEVGLGSYNEQFF
CDR3nt: TGTGCCACCAGTGATGAGGTTGGGTTGGGCTCCTACAATGAGCAGTTCTTC

v_gene: TRBV5-1
len: 14
d_gene: TRBD1
abundance: -
j_gene: TRBJ1-2
CDR3aa: CASSLGGTDYGYTF
CDR3nt: TGCGCCAGCAGCTTGGGCGGGACAGACTATGGCTACACCTTC

v_gene: TRBV7-9
len: 15
d_gene: TRBD1
abundance: -
j_gene: TRBJ2-7
CDR3aa: CASSVRQGAFYEQYF
CDR3nt: TGTGCCAGCAGCGTAAGACAGGGGGCGTTCTACGAGCAGTACTTC

v_gene: TRBV6-1
len: 16
d_gene: TRBD2
abundance: -
j_gene: TRBJ2-1
CDR3aa: CASSVATSGAYNEQFF
CDR3nt: TGTGCCAGCAGTGTGGCGACTAGCGGGGCTTACAATGAGCAGTTCTTC

v_gene: TRBV5-1
len: 11
d_gene: -
abundance: -
j_gene: TRBJ1-1
CDR3aa: CASSLGREAFF
CDR3nt: TGCGCCAGCAGCTTGGGCAGAGAAGCTTTCTTT

v_gene: TRBV30
len: 15
d_gene: -
abundance: -
j_gene: TRBJ2-7
CDR3aa: CAWSVLQVPSLEQYF
CDR3nt: TGTGCCTGGAGTGTACTTCAGGTTCCGAGTCTCGAGCAGTACTTC